This TCR beta chain is drawn from a study of identical twins. The table lists this clonotype with many counts. A universal primer site was added by template switching, and unique molecular identifiers were carried by the cDNA. TCRdb re-called the 5' RACE reads with MiXCR, one entry per CDR3 protein. The table lists around 690,000 distinct CDR3 sequences, 21% of them singletons. This CDR3 has 14 amino acids. The J segment lost 8 bases and the V segment lost 4 bases, leaving 6 bases of the junction unmatched. Germline lookup yields CDR1 SGHTA and CDR2 FQGNSA. The same specimen was also included in a second study, on T cells expressing NK-cell markers.

This receptor was identified in a woman younger than 30 in good health. The sequencing sample was made of PBMCs. V and J are TRBV7-2 and TRBJ1-4; 8 bases are a match to TRBD1. CDR3 in amino acids: CASSSGQGAEKLFF. The CDR3 DNA sequence: TGTGCCAGCAGCTCCGGACAGGGAGCCGAAAAACTGTTTTTT.